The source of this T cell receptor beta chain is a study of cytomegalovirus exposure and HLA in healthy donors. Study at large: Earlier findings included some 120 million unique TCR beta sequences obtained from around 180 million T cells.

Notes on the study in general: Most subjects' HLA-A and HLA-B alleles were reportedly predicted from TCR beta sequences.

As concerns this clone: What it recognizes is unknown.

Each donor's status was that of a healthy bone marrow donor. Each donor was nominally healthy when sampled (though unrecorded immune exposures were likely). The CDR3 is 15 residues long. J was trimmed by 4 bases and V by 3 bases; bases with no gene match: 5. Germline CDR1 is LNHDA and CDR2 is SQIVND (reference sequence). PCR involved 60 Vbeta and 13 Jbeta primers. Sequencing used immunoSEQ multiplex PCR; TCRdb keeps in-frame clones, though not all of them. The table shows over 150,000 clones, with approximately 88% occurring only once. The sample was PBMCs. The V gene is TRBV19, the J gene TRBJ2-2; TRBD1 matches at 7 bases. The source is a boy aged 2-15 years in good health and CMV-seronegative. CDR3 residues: CASSITGVATGELFF. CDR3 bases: TGTGCCAGTAGTATTACAGGGGTAGCCACCGGGGAGCTGTTTTTT.